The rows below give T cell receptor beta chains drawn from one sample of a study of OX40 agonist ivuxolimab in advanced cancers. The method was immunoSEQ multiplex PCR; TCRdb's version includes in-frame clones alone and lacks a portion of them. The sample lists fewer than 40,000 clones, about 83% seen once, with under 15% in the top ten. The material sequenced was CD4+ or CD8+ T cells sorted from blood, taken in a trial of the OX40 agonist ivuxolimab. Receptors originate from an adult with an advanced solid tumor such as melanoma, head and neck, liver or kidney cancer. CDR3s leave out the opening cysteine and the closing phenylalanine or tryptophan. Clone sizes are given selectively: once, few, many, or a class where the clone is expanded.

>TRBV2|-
ASSEIRTGETQY
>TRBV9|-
ASSAMGLAGGPSYEQY
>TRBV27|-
ASSYGQRNEQF
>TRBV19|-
ASSIRGTYEKLF
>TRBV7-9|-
ASSLGGQLNTEAF
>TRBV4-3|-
ASSQADRAGNTGELF
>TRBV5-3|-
ARSPGGESSTDTQY
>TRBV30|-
AWIPGQGNEKLF
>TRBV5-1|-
ASGTSGDYNEQF
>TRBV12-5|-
ASGLGGGETTNEKLF
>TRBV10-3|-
AISESPVSSYEQY
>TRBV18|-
ASSPGPERAGELF
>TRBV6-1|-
ASSEATSSPLH
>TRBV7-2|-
ASSFGRTGAWGTQY
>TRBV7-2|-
ASSPSYGSGYEQF
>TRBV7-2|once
ASSLIVGSSYEQY
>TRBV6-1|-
ASQEARLTEAF
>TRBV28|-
ASSLYPNTEAF
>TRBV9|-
ASSVGIGTGYGYT
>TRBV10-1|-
ASSKDRGLYEQY
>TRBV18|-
ASSPATRGHTEAF
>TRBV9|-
ASSPEEGRGETQY
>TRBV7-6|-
ASSLGGRQSSEQF
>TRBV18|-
ASSPGTVEGNTIY
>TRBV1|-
TSFLRRGVNTEAF
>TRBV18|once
ASSPIPGLRGSDTQY
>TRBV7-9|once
ASSLERNTEQY
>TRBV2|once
ASSDSLSRTGELF
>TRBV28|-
ASSVEGRSTEAF
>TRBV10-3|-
AISENQGTVYGYT
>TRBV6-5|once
ASSYTWTGEKLF
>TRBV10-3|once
AISDVRDSYNEQF
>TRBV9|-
ASSAGGTGYSYEQY
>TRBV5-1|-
ASSLDGQGGYYGYT
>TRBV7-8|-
ASSLGGQTSGANVLT
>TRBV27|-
ASIPGNTIY
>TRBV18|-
ASSPGVRGNTEAF
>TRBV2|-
ASSEDGSASIGELF
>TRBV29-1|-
SVRTSGSGETQY
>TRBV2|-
ASSGAGWP
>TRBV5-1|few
ASSYGQSTSTDTQY
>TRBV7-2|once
ASSLAAGGYNEQF
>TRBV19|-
ASSAAAGWTEAF
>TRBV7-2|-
ASSLEAGVIREQY
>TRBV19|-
ASSTPSTGRSNEQF
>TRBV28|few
ASSLPGNTEAF
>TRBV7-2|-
ASSSNAGQDTQY
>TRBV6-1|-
ASRLAGGNEQF
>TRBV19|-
ASSIARARQPQH
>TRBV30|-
AWSVSWGGRSTGELF
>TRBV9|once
ASSARTDSYEQY
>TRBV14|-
ASSQQPGPQETQY